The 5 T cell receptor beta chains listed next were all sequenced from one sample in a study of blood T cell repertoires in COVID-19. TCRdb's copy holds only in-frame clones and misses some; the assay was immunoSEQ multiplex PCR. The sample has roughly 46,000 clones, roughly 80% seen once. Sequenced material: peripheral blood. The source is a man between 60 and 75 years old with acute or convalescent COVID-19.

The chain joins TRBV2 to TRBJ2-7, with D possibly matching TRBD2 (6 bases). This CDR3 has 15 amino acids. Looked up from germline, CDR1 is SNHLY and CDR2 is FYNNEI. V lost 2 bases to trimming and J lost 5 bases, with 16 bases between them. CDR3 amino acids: CASSESSASVHEQYF. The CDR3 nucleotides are TGTGCCAGCAGTGAATCATCGGCTAGCGTACACGAGCAGTACTTC.

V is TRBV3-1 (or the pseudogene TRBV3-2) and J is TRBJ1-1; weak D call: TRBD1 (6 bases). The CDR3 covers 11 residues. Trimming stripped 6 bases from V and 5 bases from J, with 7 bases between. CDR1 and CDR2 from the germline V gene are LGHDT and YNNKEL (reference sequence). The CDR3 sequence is CASRQGTEAFF. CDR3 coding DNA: TGTGCCAGCAGGCAGGGGACTGAAGCTTTCTTT.

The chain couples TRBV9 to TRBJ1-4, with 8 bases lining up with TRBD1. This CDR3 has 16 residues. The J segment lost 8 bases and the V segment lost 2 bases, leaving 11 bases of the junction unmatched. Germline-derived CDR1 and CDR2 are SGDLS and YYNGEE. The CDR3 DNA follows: TGTGCCAGCAGCGTTGGATTGGACAGGGTTCGCGAAAAACTGTTTTTT. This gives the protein CASSVGLDRVREKLFF.

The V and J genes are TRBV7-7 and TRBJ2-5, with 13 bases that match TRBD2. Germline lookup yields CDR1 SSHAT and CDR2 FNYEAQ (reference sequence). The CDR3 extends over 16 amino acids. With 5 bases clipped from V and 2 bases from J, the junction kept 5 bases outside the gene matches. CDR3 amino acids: CASSALAGGMQETQYF. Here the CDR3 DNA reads TGTGCCAGCAGCGCACTAGCGGGGGGGATGCAAGAGACCCAGTACTTC.

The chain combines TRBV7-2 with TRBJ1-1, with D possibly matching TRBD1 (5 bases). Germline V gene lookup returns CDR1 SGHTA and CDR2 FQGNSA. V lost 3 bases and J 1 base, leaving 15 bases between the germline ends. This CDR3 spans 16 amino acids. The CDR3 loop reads CASSFRAGFENTEAFF. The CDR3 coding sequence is TGTGCCAGCAGCTTTAGGGCAGGGTTTGAGAACACTGAAGCTTTCTTT.